The 29 T cell receptor beta chains below come from one sample, sequenced in a study of cytomegalovirus exposure and HLA in healthy donors. The PCR had 60 Vbeta and 13 Jbeta primers. Using immunoSEQ multiplex PCR, the repertoire was profiled, and TCRdb retains in-frame clones only, with some absent. The repertoire consists of 150,000 or so clones, with over 60% occurring once and the leading ten covering 0.65% to 0.95%. Input material: PBMCs. These receptors were taken from a female donor in good health and CMV-seronegative.

This clone was picked up a small number of times. The chain employs TRBV15 and TRBJ2-3; D might be TRBD2 (6 bases). The CDR3 spans 16 residues. Germline V CDR1 and CDR2: LNHNV, YYDKDF (reference sequence). Deletions cut 8 bases from V and 2 bases from J, with 20 bases between. CDR3 bases: TGTGCCACCGGGGTAGGAGGGCGAGGGGACACAGATACGCAGTATTTT. Residues: CATGVGGRGDTDTQYF.

The genes are TRBV9 and TRBJ2-5; 12 nucleotides agree with TRBD2. Germline lookup yields CDR1 SGDLS and CDR2 YYNGEE. CDR3 size: 16 residues. Trimming cost V 1 base and J 5 bases; bases outside gene matches: 6. The CDR3 nucleotides are TGTGCCAGCAGCGTACCCCTAGCGGGAGGGGGGGAGACCCAGTACTTC. Protein product: CASSVPLAGGGETQYF.

The chain uses TRBV6-5 and TRBJ2-3, with D perhaps TRBD2 (6 bases). This CDR3 comprises 15 residues. The V end was cut by 2 bases, the J end by 8 bases, with 17 bases between. The germline V gene has CDR1 MNHEY and CDR2 SVGAGI. The CDR3 loop is CASSYAGLLRRTQYF. In nucleotides, the CDR3 is TGTGCCAGCAGTTACGCGGGACTCCTAAGACGTACGCAGTATTTT.

The rearrangement joins TRBV7-3 to TRBJ1-1; D gene unclear. The CDR3 spans 13 residues. V gave up 6 bases and J gave up 5 bases, with 13 bases separating them. Germline CDR1 SGHTA, CDR2 FQGTGA. In nucleotides, the CDR3 is TGTGCCAGCAGTCCTAACAGCCAAACTGAAGCTTTCTTT. It is translated as CASSPNSQTEAFF.

This chain uses TRBV12-5 with TRBJ2-1, with 9 bases matching TRBD2. Trimming took 0 bases from V and 5 from J; bases not matched to a gene: 5. In germline, CDR1 is LGHNT, CDR2 FRNRAP. This CDR3 has 16 residues. The CDR3: CASGLVLAGRHNEQFF. In DNA form, the CDR3 reads TGTGCTAGTGGTTTGGTGCTAGCGGGACGCCACAATGAGCAGTTCTTC.

J is TRBJ2-7 and V is TRBV18; no clear D. The germline V gene encodes CDR1 KGHSH and CDR2 LQKENI. Trimming took off 2 bases at V and 0 bases at J, with 5 bases between the two ends. There are 13 residues in the CDR3. In DNA, the CDR3 is TGTGCCAGCTCACCAGCCGGCTCCTACGAGCAGTACTTC. It specifies CASSPAGSYEQYF.

This sequence joins TRBV4-2 and TRBJ2-3; maybe TRBD1 (6 bases). The CDR3 is 16 residues long. From germline, CDR1 is LGHNA and CDR2 YNFKEQ. With 5 bases removed from V and 2 bases from J, the gap between germline ends came to 17 bases. Here the CDR3 reads CASSEGRTAPTDTQYF. The CDR3 coding sequence is TGTGCCAGCAGCGAGGGCCGGACAGCCCCCACAGATACGCAGTATTTT.

The chain has TRBV6-6 and TRBJ2-7; 9 positions agree with TRBD1. Germline V lookup: CDR1 MNHNY, CDR2 SVGAGI (reference sequence). The CDR3 has 13 amino acids. J was trimmed by 3 bases and V by 6 bases; bases with no gene match: 3. CDR3 sequence reads: CASSLGQGYEQYF. CDR3 bases: TGTGCCAGCAGCTTGGGACAGGGCTACGAGCAGTACTTC.

The V call is TRBV19, the J call TRBJ2-5; 7 bases line up with TRBD1. With V trimmed by 5 bases and J by 3 bases, 6 bases remained unmatched. This CDR3 spans 14 amino acids. In germline, CDR1 is LNHDA, CDR2 SQIVND (reference sequence). CDR3 DNA sequence: TGTGCCAGTAGTCGTTCCGGGACAGAAGAGACCCAGTACTTC. Its translation is CASSRSGTEETQYF.

J is TRBJ2-1 and V is TRBV4-3; 10 bases match TRBD2. Germline CDR1 is LGHNA and CDR2 is YSLEER. The CDR3 sequence is 18 residues long. J lost 5 bases, V lost 1 base, and 11 bases had no gene match. In DNA form, the CDR3 reads TGCGCCAGCAGCCAAGGGACTAGCGGCCTAGGTTCCCACAATGAGCAGTTCTTC. The encoded protein is CASSQGTSGLGSHNEQFF.

The rearrangement links TRBV6-5 to TRBJ2-5, with D maybe TRBD2 (6 bases). The germline CDR1 and CDR2 sequences are MNHEY and SVGAGI. V dropped 6 bases and J dropped 10 bases, with 15 bases sitting between them. The CDR3 consists of 12 residues. CDR3: CASREGNRGQYF. As DNA, the CDR3 is TGTGCCAGCAGGGAGGGAAATAGAGGCCAGTACTTC.

The rearrangement links TRBV7-2 to TRBJ1-2, with a possible D match to TRBD1 (6 bases). Germline V gene lookup returns CDR1 SGHTA and CDR2 FQGNSA. V was pared by 1 base and J by 0 bases, with 15 bases between. This CDR3 has 17 residues. CDR3 sequence: CASSLEGGTVANYGYTF. CDR3 in DNA: TGTGCCAGCAGCTTAGAGGGGGGGACTGTAGCTAACTATGGCTACACCTTC.

This clone was seen a single time. The chain recombines TRBV7-9 with TRBJ2-5; TRBD2 aligns across 9 bases. With V trimmed by 5 bases and J by 2 bases, 12 bases remained unmatched. Germline CDR1 SEHNR, CDR2 FQNEAQ (reference sequence). The CDR3 contains 17 residues. CDR3 amino acids: CASSKGETSGQQETQYF. The DNA for the CDR3 is TGTGCCAGCAGCAAAGGGGAGACTAGCGGACAACAAGAGACCCAGTACTTC.

This clone was detected only once. The chain links TRBV27 to TRBJ2-5, with a weak D call TRBD2 (6 bases). This CDR3 is 15 amino acids long. Trimming took 2 bases from V and 5 from J, leaving 15 bases between them. Germline V lookup: CDR1 MNHEY, CDR2 SMNVEV (reference sequence). The CDR3 coding sequence is TGTGCCAGCAGTTTAGGGTTGACCCGGGGGGAGACCCAGTACTTC. Translating gives CASSLGLTRGETQYF.

V and J are TRBV5-6 and TRBJ2-2; TRBD1 might be the D (6 bases). The V and J ends lost 1 base and 6 bases respectively, with 13 bases between them. Germline V gene lookup returns CDR1 SGHDT and CDR2 YYEEEE. The CDR3 sequence is 15 residues long. CDR3 sequence (DNA): TGTGCCAGCAGCTTGCCTGGGGGCAGGTCCGGGGAGCTGTTTTTT. Translated, it gives CASSLPGGRSGELFF.

This rearrangement joins TRBV19 to TRBJ2-1, with no clear D. The length of the CDR3 is 12 residues. CDR1 and CDR2 (germline): LNHDA, SQIVND (reference sequence). CDR3 bases: TGTGCAACGGTTGGGCGAACCCATGAGCAGTTCTTC. Translating it yields CATVGRTHEQFF.

This chain joins TRBV11-2 and TRBJ1-1; possible D gene TRBD1, 5 bases. CDR3 size: 15 residues. Germline CDR1 is SGHAT and CDR2 is FQNNGV. V lost 0 bases to trimming and J lost 6 bases, with 14 bases between them. CDR3 sequence: CASSLDPGNRAEAFF. The CDR3 DNA is TGTGCCAGCAGCTTAGACCCAGGGAATAGGGCTGAAGCTTTCTTT.

V gene TRBV28 combines with J gene TRBJ2-2; D not certain. Germline V gives CDR1 MDHEN, CDR2 SYDVKM. The length of the CDR3 is 15 residues. The V and J ends lost 1 base and 7 bases respectively, with 13 bases between them. The CDR3 region has the DNA TGTGCCAGCAGTTTATCTGCCGGGTTTAACGGGGAGCTGTTTTTT. Its translation is CASSLSAGFNGELFF.

The chain is built from TRBV2 and TRBJ1-2; D remains ambiguous. This CDR3 has 13 amino acids. Trimming stripped 4 bases from V and 0 bases from J, with 6 bases between. Germline CDR1 reads SNHLY; CDR2 reads FYNNEI. The CDR3 DNA is TGTGCCAGCAGTGTAAATACTAACTATGGCTACACCTTC. It yields the protein CASSVNTNYGYTF. Together with reference TRBV2 and TRBJ1-2, the CDR3 gives the full variable domain: EPEVTQTPSHQVTQMGQEVILRCVPISNHLYFYWYRQILGQKVEFLVSFYNNEISEKSEIFDDQFSVERPDGSNFTLKIRSTKLEDSAMYFCASSVNTNYGYTFGSGTRLTVV.

This chain joins TRBV18 and TRBJ2-3; D unclear. With 3 bases removed from V and 0 bases from J, the gap between germline ends came to 4 bases. Looked up from germline, CDR1 is KGHSH and CDR2 is LQKENI. The CDR3 has 13 residues. The CDR3 loop is CASSPLSTDTQYF. The CDR3 DNA reads as TGTGCCAGCTCACCCCTAAGCACAGATACGCAGTATTTT.

This sequence joins TRBV7-2 and TRBJ2-7; unclear D gene. The germline gives CDR1 SGHTA, CDR2 FQGNSA. V lost 2 bases to trimming and J lost 4 bases, with 3 bases between them. The CDR3 sequence is 11 residues long. This CDR3 is CASSLLYEQYF. CDR3 bases: TGTGCCAGCAGCTTACTTTACGAGCAGTACTTC.

This clone appeared a few times. The gene calls are TRBV6-6 and TRBJ1-1; D uncertain. The CDR3 contains 13 residues. Trimming took off 9 bases at V and 3 bases at J, with 14 bases between the two ends. From germline, CDR1 is MNHNY and CDR2 SVGAGI (reference sequence). CDR3 loop: CASRALSDTEAFF. As DNA, the CDR3 is TGTGCCAGTAGAGCCCTCAGCGACACTGAAGCTTTCTTT.

The J gene is TRBJ2-7, the V gene TRBV7-2; TRBD2 matches 9 bases. V was clipped by 4 bases and J by 5 bases; unmatched bases: 12. The CDR3 is 16 amino acids. In germline, CDR1 is SGHTA, CDR2 FQGNSA. The CDR3 DNA is TGTGCCAGCAGCTCAGGCTGGGCGGGAGGGAGAAACGAGCAGTACTTC. Amino acids: CASSSGWAGGRNEQYF.

This clone was counted a single time. The chain combines TRBV7-9 with TRBJ2-1; possibly TRBD2 for D (6 bases). Germline values: CDR1 SEHNR, CDR2 FQNEAQ (reference sequence). Trimming pared 5 bases from V and 9 bases from J, leaving 11 bases between. The CDR3 covers 12 residues. The CDR3 is CASSPWGVEQFF. DNA of the CDR3: TGTGCCAGCAGCCCCTGGGGGGTTGAGCAGTTCTTC.

Here the CDR3 reads CASSGDRGTYNEQFF. CDR3 nucleotide sequence: TGTGCCAGTAGTGGGGACAGGGGGACCTACAATGAGCAGTTCTTC. This chain links TRBV19 with TRBJ2-1; 11 bases fit TRBD1. The J segment lost 2 bases and the V segment lost 5 bases, leaving 2 bases of the junction unmatched. The V gene's germline CDR1 is LNHDA and CDR2 SQIVND (reference sequence). There are 15 residues in the CDR3.

The chain joins TRBV6-5 to TRBJ1-2; 9 bases are a match to TRBD1. Germline CDR1 MNHEY, CDR2 SVGAGI. This CDR3 is 14 amino acids long. V lost 8 bases to trimming and J lost 1 base; unmatched junction nucleotides: 5. The chain's CDR3 is CASSRDRDNYGYTF. As DNA, the CDR3 is TGTGCCAGCTCCCGGGACAGGGATAACTATGGCTACACCTTC.

The chain links TRBV11-2 to TRBJ2-3, with a tentative D call TRBD1 (5 bases). Germline V CDR1 and CDR2: SGHAT, FQNNGV. CDR3 length: 15 residues. V lost 5 bases and J lost 2, with 14 bases in between. This chain's CDR3 is CASSPGALSTDTQYF. Here the CDR3 DNA reads TGTGCCAGCAGCCCTGGGGCACTGTCCACAGATACGCAGTATTTT.

This chain joins TRBV7-9 and TRBJ1-6; D may be TRBD1 (5 bases). The CDR3 is 14 residues long. Trimming took off 5 bases at V and 7 bases at J, with 12 bases between the two ends. Germline CDR1 is SEHNR and CDR2 is FQNEAQ (reference sequence). The CDR3 sequence is CASSLGPRNSPLHF. In nucleotides, the CDR3 is TGTGCCAGCAGCCTGGGGCCCCGCAATTCACCCCTCCACTTT.

The J gene is TRBJ1-1, the V gene TRBV2; D is undetermined. The CDR3 has 15 amino acids. CDR1 and CDR2 (germline): SNHLY, FYNNEI. V was clipped by 8 bases and J by 1 base, with 17 bases between them. The CDR3 protein is CASQRRTEKNTEAFF. The CDR3 DNA follows: TGTGCCAGCCAAAGACGCACAGAAAAGAACACTGAAGCTTTCTTT.